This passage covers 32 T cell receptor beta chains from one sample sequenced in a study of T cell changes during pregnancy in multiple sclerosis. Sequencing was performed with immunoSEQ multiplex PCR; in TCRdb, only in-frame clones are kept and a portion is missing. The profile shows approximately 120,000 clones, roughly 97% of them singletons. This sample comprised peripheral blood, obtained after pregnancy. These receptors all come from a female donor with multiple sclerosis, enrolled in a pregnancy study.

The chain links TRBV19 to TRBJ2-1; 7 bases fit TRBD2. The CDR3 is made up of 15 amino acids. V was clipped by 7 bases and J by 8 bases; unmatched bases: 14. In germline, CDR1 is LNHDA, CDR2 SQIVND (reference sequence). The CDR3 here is CASKVGRGRVDEQFF. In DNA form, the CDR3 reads TGTGCCAGTAAAGTGGGGCGCGGGAGAGTCGATGAGCAGTTCTTC. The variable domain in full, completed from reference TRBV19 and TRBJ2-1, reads DGGITQSPKYLFRKEGQNVTLSCEQNLNHDAMYWYRQDPGQGLRLIYYSQIVNDFQKGDIAEGYSVSREKKESFPLTVTSAQKNPTAFYLCASKVGRGRVDEQFFGPGTRLTVL.

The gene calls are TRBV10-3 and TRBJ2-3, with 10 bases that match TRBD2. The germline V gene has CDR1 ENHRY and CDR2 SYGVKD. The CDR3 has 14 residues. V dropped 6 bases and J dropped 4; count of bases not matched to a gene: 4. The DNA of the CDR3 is TGTGCCATCAGGCCTAGCGGGAGCTCAGATACGCAGTATTTT. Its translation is CAIRPSGSSDTQYF.

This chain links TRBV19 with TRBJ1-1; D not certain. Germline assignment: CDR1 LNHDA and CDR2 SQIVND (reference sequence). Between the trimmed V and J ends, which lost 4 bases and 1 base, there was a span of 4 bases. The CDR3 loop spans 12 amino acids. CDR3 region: CASSKQNTEAFF. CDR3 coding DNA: TGTGCCAGTAGTAAACAGAACACTGAAGCTTTCTTT.

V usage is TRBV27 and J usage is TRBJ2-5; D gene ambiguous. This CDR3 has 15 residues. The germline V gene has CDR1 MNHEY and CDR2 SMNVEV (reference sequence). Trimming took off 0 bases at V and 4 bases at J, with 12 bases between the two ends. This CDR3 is CASSLSSLVVETQYF. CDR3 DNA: TGTGCCAGCAGTTTATCGTCCCTAGTTGTAGAGACCCAGTACTTC.

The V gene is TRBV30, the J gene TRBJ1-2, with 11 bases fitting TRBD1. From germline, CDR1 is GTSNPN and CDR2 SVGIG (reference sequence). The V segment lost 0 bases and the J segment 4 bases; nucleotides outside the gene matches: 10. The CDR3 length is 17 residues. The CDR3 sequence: CAWSVPGQGASRYGYTF. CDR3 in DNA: TGTGCCTGGAGTGTACCCGGACAGGGGGCATCTCGCTATGGCTACACCTTC.

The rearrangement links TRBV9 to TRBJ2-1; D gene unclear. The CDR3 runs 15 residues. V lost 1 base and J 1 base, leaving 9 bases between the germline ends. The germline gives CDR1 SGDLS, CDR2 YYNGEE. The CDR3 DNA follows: TGTGCCAGCAGCGTAACCCAACAGTCCTACAATGAGCAGTTCTTC. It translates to CASSVTQQSYNEQFF.

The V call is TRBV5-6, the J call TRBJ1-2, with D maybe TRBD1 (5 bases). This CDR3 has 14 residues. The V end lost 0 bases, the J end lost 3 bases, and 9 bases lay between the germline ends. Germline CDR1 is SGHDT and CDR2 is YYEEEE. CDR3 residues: CASSLGRGDYGYTF. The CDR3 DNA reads TGTGCCAGCAGCTTGGGTCGGGGGGACTATGGCTACACCTTC.

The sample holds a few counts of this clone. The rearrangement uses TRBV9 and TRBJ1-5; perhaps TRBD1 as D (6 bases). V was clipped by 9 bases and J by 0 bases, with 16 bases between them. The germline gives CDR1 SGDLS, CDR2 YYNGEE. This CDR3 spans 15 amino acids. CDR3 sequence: CANPTGAHSNQPQHF. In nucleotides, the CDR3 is TGTGCCAACCCGACAGGAGCCCATAGCAATCAGCCCCAGCATTTT. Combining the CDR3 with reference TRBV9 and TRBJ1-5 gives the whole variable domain DSGVTQTPKHLITATGQRVTLRCSPRSGDLSVYWYQQSLDQGLQFLIQYYNGEERAKGNILERFSAQQFPDLHSELNLSSLELGDSALYFCANPTGAHSNQPQHFGDGTRLSIL.

This chain's CDR3 is CASIPGAGLIYGYTF. CDR3 DNA sequence: TGTGCCAGTATTCCCGGCGCAGGACTAATCTATGGCTACACCTTC. The chain links TRBV19 to TRBJ1-2; no clear D. Germline-derived CDR1 and CDR2 are LNHDA and SQIVND (reference sequence). The ends were cut back, 7 bases at V and 4 bases at J, with 19 bases in the middle. The CDR3 sequence is 15 residues long.

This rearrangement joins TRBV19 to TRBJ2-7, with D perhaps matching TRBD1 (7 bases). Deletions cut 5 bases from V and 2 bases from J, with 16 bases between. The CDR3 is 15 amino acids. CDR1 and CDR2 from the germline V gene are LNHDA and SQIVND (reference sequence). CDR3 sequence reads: CASSFQGGTTYEQYF. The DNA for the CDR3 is TGTGCCAGTAGTTTCCAGGGGGGCACAACCTACGAGCAGTACTTC.

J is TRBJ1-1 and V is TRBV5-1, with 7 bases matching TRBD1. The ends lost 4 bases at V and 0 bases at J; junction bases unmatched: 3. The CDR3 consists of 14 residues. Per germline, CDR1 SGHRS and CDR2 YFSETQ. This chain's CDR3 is CASSETGLNTEAFF. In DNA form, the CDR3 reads TGCGCCAGCAGCGAGACAGGGTTGAACACTGAAGCTTTCTTT.

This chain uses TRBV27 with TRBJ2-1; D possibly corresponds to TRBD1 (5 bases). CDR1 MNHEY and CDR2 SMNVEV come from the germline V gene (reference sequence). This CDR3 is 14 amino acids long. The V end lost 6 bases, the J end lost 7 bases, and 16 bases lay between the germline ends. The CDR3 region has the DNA TGTGCCAGCAGAGTCGGTTGGGCAGGGAATGAGCAGTTCTTC. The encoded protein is CASRVGWAGNEQFF.

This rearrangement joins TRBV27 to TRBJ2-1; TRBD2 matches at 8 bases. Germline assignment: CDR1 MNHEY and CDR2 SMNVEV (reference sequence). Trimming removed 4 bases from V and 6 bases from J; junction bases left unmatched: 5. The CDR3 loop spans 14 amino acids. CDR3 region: CASSSRAGVNEQFF. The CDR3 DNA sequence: TGTGCCAGCAGTTCGAGAGCGGGAGTCAATGAGCAGTTCTTC.

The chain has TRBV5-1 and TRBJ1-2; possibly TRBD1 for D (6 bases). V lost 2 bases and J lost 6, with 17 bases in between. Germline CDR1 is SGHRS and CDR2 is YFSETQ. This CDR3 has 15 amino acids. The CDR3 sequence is CASSLAEGVKDGYTF. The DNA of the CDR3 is TGCGCCAGCAGCTTAGCCGAGGGGGTAAAGGATGGCTACACCTTC.

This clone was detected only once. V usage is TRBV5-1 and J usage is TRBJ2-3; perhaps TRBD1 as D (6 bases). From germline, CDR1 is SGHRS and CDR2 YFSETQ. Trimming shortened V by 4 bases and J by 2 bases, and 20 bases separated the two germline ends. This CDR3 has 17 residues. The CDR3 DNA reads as TGCGCCAGCAGCCGACGGACAGTGGAGTTAGTCACAGATACGCAGTATTTT. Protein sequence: CASSRRTVELVTDTQYF. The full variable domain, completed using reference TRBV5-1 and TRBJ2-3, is KAGVTQTPRYLIKTRGQQVTLSCSPISGHRSVSWYQQTPGQGLQFLFEYFSETQRNKGNFPGRFSGRQFSNSRSEMNVSTLELGDSALYLCASSRRTVELVTDTQYFGPGTRLTVL.

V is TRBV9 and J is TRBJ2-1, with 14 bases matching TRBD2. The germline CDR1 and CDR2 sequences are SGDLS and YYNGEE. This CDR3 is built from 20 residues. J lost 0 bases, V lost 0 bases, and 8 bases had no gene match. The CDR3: CASSVGGTSGSWGSYNEQFF. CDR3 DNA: TGTGCCAGCAGCGTAGGGGGGACTAGCGGGAGTTGGGGCTCCTACAATGAGCAGTTCTTC.

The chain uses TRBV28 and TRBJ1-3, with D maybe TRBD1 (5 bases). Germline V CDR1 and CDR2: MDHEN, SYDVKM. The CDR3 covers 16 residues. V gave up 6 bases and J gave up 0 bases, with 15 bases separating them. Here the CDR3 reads CASSPTGSRSGNTIYF. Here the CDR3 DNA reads TGTGCCAGCAGCCCCACAGGATCCCGCTCTGGAAACACCATATATTTT. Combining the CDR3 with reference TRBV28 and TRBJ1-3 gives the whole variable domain DVKVTQSSRYLVKRTGEKVFLECVQDMDHENMFWYRQDPGLGLRLIYFSYDVKMKEKGDIPEGYSVSREKKERFSLILESASTNQTSMYLCASSPTGSRSGNTIYFGEGSWLTVV.

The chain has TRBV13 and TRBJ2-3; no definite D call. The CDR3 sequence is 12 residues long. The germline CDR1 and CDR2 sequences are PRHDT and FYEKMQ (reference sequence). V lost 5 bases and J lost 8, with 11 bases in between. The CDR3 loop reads CASSPNLPTQYF. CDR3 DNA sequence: TGTGCCAGCAGCCCAAACCTACCTACGCAGTATTTT.

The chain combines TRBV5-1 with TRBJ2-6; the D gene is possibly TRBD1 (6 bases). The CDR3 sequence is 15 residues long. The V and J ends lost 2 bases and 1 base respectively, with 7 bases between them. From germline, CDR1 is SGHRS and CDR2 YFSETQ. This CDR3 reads CASSLTGSGANVLTF. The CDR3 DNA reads TGCGCCAGCAGCTTAACAGGGTCTGGGGCCAACGTCCTGACTTTC. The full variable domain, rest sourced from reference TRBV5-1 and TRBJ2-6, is KAGVTQTPRYLIKTRGQQVTLSCSPISGHRSVSWYQQTPGQGLQFLFEYFSETQRNKGNFPGRFSGRQFSNSRSEMNVSTLELGDSALYLCASSLTGSGANVLTFGAGSRLTVL.

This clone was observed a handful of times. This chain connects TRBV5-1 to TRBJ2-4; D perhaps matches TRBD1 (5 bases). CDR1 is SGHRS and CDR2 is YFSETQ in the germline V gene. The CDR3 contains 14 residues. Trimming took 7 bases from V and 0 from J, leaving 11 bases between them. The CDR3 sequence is CASSFDRAKNIQYF. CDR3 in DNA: TGCGCCAGCTCCTTCGACAGAGCCAAAAACATTCAGTACTTC.

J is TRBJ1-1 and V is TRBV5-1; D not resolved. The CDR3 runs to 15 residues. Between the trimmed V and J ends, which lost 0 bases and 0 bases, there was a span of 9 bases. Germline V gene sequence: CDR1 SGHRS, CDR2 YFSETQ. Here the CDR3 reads CASSLGAALNTEAFF. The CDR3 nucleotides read TGCGCCAGCAGCTTGGGAGCGGCCCTGAACACTGAAGCTTTCTTT.

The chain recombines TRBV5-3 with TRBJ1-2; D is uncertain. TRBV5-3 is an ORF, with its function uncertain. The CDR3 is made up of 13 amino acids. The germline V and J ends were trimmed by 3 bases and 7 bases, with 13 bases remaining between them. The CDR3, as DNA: TGTGCCAGAAGCTGTTTGCCGCCACTTGGCTACACCTTC. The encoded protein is CARSCLPPLGYTF.

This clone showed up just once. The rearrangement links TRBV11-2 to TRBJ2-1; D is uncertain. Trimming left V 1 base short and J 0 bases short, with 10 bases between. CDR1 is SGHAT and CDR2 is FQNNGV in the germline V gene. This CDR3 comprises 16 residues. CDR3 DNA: TGTGCCAGCAGCTTAGCCCTACAGAGCTCCTACAATGAGCAGTTCTTC. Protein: CASSLALQSSYNEQFF.

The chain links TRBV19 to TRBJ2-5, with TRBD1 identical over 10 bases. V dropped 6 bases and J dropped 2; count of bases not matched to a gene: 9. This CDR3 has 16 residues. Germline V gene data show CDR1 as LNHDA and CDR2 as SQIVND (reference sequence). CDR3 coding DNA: TGTGCCAGTAGCTACTCCGGGACAGGGGTGCAAGAGACCCAGTACTTC. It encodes CASSYSGTGVQETQYF.

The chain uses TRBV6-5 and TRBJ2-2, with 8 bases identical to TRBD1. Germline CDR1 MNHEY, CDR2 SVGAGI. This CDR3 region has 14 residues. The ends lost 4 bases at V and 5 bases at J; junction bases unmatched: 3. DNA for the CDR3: TGTGCCAGCAGTTTTGGACAGGGAACCGGGGAGCTGTTTTTT. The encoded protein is CASSFGQGTGELFF.

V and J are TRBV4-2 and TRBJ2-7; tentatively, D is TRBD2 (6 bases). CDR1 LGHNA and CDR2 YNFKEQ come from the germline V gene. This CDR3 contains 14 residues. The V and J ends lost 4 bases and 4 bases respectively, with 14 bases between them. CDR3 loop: CASSPSGSSYEQYF. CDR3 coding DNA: TGTGCCAGCAGCCCCTCCGGGAGTTCTTACGAGCAGTACTTC.

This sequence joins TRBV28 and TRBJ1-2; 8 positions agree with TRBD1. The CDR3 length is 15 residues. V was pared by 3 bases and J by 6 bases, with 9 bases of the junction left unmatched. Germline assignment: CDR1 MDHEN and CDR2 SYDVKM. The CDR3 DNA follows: TGTGCCAGCAGTTTCTTGGCAGGGGGCGGCCATGGCTACACCTTC. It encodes CASSFLAGGGHGYTF.

CDR3 loop: CASSVDLSGPTDTQYF. The CDR3 nucleotides read TGTGCCAGCAGCGTAGATCTTAGCGGACCTACAGATACGCAGTATTTT. The chain links TRBV9 to TRBJ2-3; D may be TRBD2 (6 bases). Trimming cost V 0 bases and J 3 bases, with 14 bases left between them. Germline V gene lookup returns CDR1 SGDLS and CDR2 YYNGEE. There are 16 residues in the CDR3.

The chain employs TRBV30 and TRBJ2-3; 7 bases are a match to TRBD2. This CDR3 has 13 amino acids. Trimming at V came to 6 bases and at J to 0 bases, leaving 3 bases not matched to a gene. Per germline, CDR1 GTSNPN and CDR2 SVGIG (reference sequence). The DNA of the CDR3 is TGTGCCTGTCTAGCGGAGAGCACAGATACGCAGTATTTT. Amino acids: CACLAESTDTQYF.

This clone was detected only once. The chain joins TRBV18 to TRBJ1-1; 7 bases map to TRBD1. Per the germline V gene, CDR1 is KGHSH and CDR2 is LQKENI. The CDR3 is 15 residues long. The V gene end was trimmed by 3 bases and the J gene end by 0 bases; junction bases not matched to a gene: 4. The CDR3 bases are TGTGCCAGCTCACCGGTGGGACAGATGAACACTGAAGCTTTCTTT. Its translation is CASSPVGQMNTEAFF.

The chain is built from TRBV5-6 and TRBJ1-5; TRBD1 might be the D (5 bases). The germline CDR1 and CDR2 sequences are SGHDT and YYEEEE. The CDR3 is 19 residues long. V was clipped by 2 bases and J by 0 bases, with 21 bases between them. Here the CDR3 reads CASSFLKVPVRDSNQPQHF. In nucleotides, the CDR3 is TGTGCCAGCAGCTTCCTGAAAGTGCCTGTCAGGGATAGCAATCAGCCCCAGCATTTT.

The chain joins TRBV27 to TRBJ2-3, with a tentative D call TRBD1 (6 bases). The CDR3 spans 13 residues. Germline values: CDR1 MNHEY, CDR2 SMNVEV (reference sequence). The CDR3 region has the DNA TGTGCTACGGGCAGGGGCGCGACAGATACGCAGTATTTT. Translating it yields CATGRGATDTQYF.